The present T cell receptor (beta chain) was sequenced within a study of blood T cell repertoires in COVID-19. Overall study context: Sites in the United States, Italy and Spain provided acute and convalescent COVID-19 samples. T cells, B-cell-depleted T cells, or PBMCs supplied cDNA or gDNA.

Germline V gives CDR1 SGHVS, CDR2 FNYEAQ. The V and J ends lost 5 bases and 0 bases, in that order; junction bases with no gene match: 5. The CDR3 contains 17 residues. In the original processing: Amplified reference gene primers provided the basis for estimating nucleated cell counts. The method was immunoSEQ multiplex PCR; TCRdb's version includes in-frame clones alone and lacks a portion of them. The D gene and trimming were derived from the DNA, and the V and J assignments and clone size from that table. The sample records 250,000 to 300,000 clones, about 81% being singletons. Each participant's cohort was designated according to participant-reported clinical history.

The receptor's source is a man younger than 45 with acute COVID-19. The chain links TRBV7-6 to TRBJ1-4; 11 nucleotides agree with TRBD1. Input material: PBMCs or T cells enriched from blood (not recorded which). The CDR3 DNA reads TGTGCCAGCAGCCCGGACAGGGGGCGGTCAACTAATGAAAAACTGTTTTTT. Its protein product is CASSPDRGRSTNEKLFF.